Below, 18 T cell receptor beta chains from the same sample are listed, as sequenced in a study of blood T cells in healthy people across ages. The authors ran a second PCR of about 7 to 11 cycles using a sample-barcoded 5' primer and a J-beta primer mix. Each CDR3 protein is one row after TCRdb ran MiXCR on the 5' RACE reads. The profile shows approximately 1,700,000 distinct CDR3 sequences, approximately 40% of them singletons. Source material: blood. The source is a human donor in good health.

This clonotype was counted a few times. V is TRBV25-1 and J is TRBJ1-2; 7 bases fit TRBD1. This CDR3 region has 12 residues. From germline, CDR1 is MGHDK and CDR2 SYGVNS. Trimming took 8 bases from V and 7 from J; bases not matched to a gene: 7. CDR3 protein: CASGRQGSGYTF. CDR3 nucleotides: TGTGCCAGCGGTAGACAGGGTAGTGGCTACACCTTC.

The sample holds many counts of this clonotype. This chain links TRBV29-1 with TRBJ2-1; D is undetermined. Looked up from germline, CDR1 is SQVTM and CDR2 is ANQGSEA. V was pared by 5 bases and J by 7 bases, with 15 bases between. This CDR3 contains 13 residues. This CDR3 reads CSVRPTGKNEQFF. Here the CDR3 DNA reads TGCAGCGTTCGACCTACTGGTAAAAATGAGCAGTTCTTC.

This clonotype has more than one count but fewer than ten. This rearrangement joins TRBV7-9 to TRBJ1-2; D not certain. V was shortened by 2 bases and J by 6 bases, with 13 bases between the two germline ends. CDR1 is SEHNR, CDR2 FQNEAQ, per germline (reference sequence). The CDR3 spans 14 residues. The CDR3 bases are TGTGCCAGCAGCTTAATCTATCGCGGAGATGGCTACACCTTC. Its translation: CASSLIYRGDGYTF.

This clonotype was counted a few times. The chain has TRBV12-3 or TRBV12-4 and TRBJ2-1, with TRBD1 matching over 8 bases. V dropped 4 bases and J dropped 12; count of bases not matched to a gene: 20. This CDR3 spans 17 amino acids. CDR3 sequence: CASSSHSGTGDTQGQFF. The DNA for the CDR3 is TGTGCCAGCAGTTCCCATTCCGGGACAGGCGACACGCAGGGGCAGTTCTTC.

Ten or more counts support this clonotype. The chain employs TRBV4-3 and TRBJ1-4, with D hard to call. Germline lookup yields CDR1 LGHNA and CDR2 YSLEER. The CDR3 is 13 amino acids. With 3 bases removed from V and 11 bases from J, the gap between germline ends came to 13 bases. This CDR3 reads CASSQEYGGKLFF. In DNA, the CDR3 is TGCGCCAGCAGCCAGGAATATGGAGGGAAACTGTTTTTT.

The rearrangement joins TRBV4-3 to TRBJ2-7; D is possibly TRBD1 (6 bases). The germline V gene encodes CDR1 LGHNA and CDR2 YSLEER. This CDR3 has 13 amino acids. Trimming shortened V by 3 bases and J by 6 bases, and 12 bases separated the two germline ends. CDR3 loop: CASSQRLGGEQYF. The DNA for the CDR3 is TGCGCCAGCAGCCAGAGATTAGGGGGCGAGCAGTACTTC.

Written as DNA, the CDR3 is TGTGCCAGCAGCCCTAGAGGGGCAAATGGCTACACCTTC. Protein product: CASSPRGANGYTF. V is TRBV7-2 and J is TRBJ1-2, with D tentatively TRBD1 (5 bases). The CDR3 has 13 residues. Between the trimmed V and J ends, which lost 5 bases and 6 bases, there was a span of 13 bases. Germline V CDR1 and CDR2: SGHTA, FQGNSA.

CDR3 bases: TGTGCCAGCAGTTACGAAGGGGGCATGTACAATGAGCAGTACTTC. It specifies CASSYEGGMYNEQYF. J is TRBJ2-5 and V is TRBV6-5, with TRBD1 matching 7 bases. V was pared by 2 bases and J by 11 bases, with 14 bases of the junction left unmatched. Germline V gene data show CDR1 as MNHEY and CDR2 as SVGAGI. The CDR3 sequence is 15 residues long.

Here the CDR3 DNA reads TGTGCCAGCAGTTTATTCGGACAGGGATGGGGTGAGCAGTTCTTC. It specifies CASSLFGQGWGEQFF. V is TRBV28 and J is TRBJ2-1; 8 bases are shared with TRBD1. This CDR3 contains 15 residues. V dropped 1 base and J dropped 9; count of bases not matched to a gene: 8. CDR1 is MDHEN, CDR2 SYDVKM, per germline. The variable domain in full, completed from reference TRBV28 and TRBJ2-1, reads DVKVTQSSRYLVKRTGEKVFLECVQDMDHENMFWYRQDPGLGLRLIYFSYDVKMKEKGDIPEGYSVSREKKERFSLILESASTNQTSMYLCASSLFGQGWGEQFFGPGTRLTVL.

This sequence joins TRBV6-5 and TRBJ2-3; 9 bases agree with TRBD1. CDR1 and CDR2 from the germline V gene are MNHEY and SVGAGI. The CDR3 has 16 residues. V dropped 2 bases and J dropped 4; count of bases not matched to a gene: 7. CDR3 nucleotides: TGTGCCAGCAGTTACGGGGGACAGGGTGGCGCAGATACGCAGTATTTT. Translating gives CASSYGGQGGADTQYF.

This chain connects TRBV7-6 to TRBJ2-2, with 8 bases identical to TRBD1. V shed 1 base, J shed 1 base, and the junction held 8 bases outside the gene matches. Germline lookup yields CDR1 SGHVS and CDR2 FNYEAQ. The CDR3 is 18 amino acids. CDR3 nucleotides: TGTGCCAGCAGCTTAGTGGGGGGACAGGCCCAGAACACCGGGGAGCTGTTTTTT. Translated, it gives CASSLVGGQAQNTGELFF.

The rearrangement links TRBV7-2 to TRBJ2-3; tentatively, D is TRBD2 (5 bases). The V end lost 4 bases, the J end lost 7 bases, and 15 bases lay between the germline ends. There are 14 residues in the CDR3. Germline-derived CDR1 and CDR2 are SGHTA and FQGNSA. The CDR3 reads CASSSYGLVHTQYF. The CDR3 DNA reads TGTGCCAGCAGCTCCTACGGACTGGTTCATACGCAGTATTTT.

This rearrangement joins TRBV4-2 to TRBJ1-1; D is ambiguous. Trimming took 4 bases from V and 4 from J, leaving 13 bases between them. Germline V lookup: CDR1 LGHNA, CDR2 YNFKEQ. The CDR3 contains 14 residues. The CDR3: CASSRSIKGTEAFF. CDR3 nucleotide sequence: TGTGCCAGCAGCCGATCGATAAAAGGCACTGAAGCTTTCTTT.

The chain has TRBV30 and TRBJ2-7; D is unresolved. V lost 0 bases and J 0 bases, leaving 12 bases between the germline ends. The V gene's germline CDR1 is GTSNPN and CDR2 SVGIG (reference sequence). The CDR3 sequence is 15 residues long. The DNA for the CDR3 is TGTGCCTGGAGTGTACCGCTACTTGGCTCCTACGAGCAGTACTTC. Its protein is CAWSVPLLGSYEQYF.

The V gene is TRBV15, the J gene TRBJ1-1, with TRBD1 identical over 7 bases. Germline V CDR1 and CDR2: LNHNV, YYDKDF (reference sequence). This CDR3 contains 15 residues. Germline trimming cut 3 bases from V and 1 base from J; bases unmatched to any gene: 5. CDR3: CATSRHRTGNTEAFF. CDR3 DNA: TGTGCCACCAGCAGGCACCGGACAGGGAACACTGAAGCTTTCTTT.

The chain employs TRBV19 and TRBJ2-3; no firm D call. CDR3 length equals 15 residues. Trimming pared 1 base from V and 1 base from J, leaving 9 bases between. Germline values: CDR1 LNHDA, CDR2 SQIVND (reference sequence). In DNA form, the CDR3 reads TGTGCCAGTAGTATAGGCCAAGTCCGCACAGATACGCAGTATTTT. This sequence encodes CASSIGQVRTDTQYF.

With respect to this clonotype: This clone may be a read error of a much larger clone one base away. The V and J genes are TRBV12-3 or TRBV12-4 and TRBJ1-5, with TRBD1 identical over 10 bases. CDR3 length: 13 residues. J was trimmed by 5 bases and V by 7 bases; bases with no gene match: 2. This chain's CDR3 is CASIGTGDQPQHF. DNA for the CDR3: TGTGCCAGCATCGGGACAGGGGATCAGCCCCAGCATTTT.

The chain couples TRBV20-1 to TRBJ2-1, with D perhaps assigned TRBD1 or TRBD2 (6 bases each). The tail of the sequence fits TRBJ2-7 better, so the J call may be wrong. CDR1 DFQATT and CDR2 SNEGSKA come from the germline V gene (reference sequence). The CDR3 runs 15 residues. In nucleotides, the CDR3 is TGCAGTGCTAGAGATCCTAGGGGGGCCTACAATGAGCAGTACTTC. This gives the protein CSARDPRGAYNEQYF.